This record concerns one T cell receptor beta chain sequence. Germline V gene lookup returns CDR1 SGDLS and CDR2 YYNGEE. Unmatched junction bases numbered 3, after V lost 8 bases and J lost 6 bases. The CDR3 length is 13 residues. This specimen comes from a study of glioma-infiltrating T cells after dendritic cell vaccination. Specified time point: after dendritic cell vaccination, including at tumor progression/relapse. The PCR used 60 V beta and 13 J beta primers. Here immunoSEQ multiplex PCR was the method, and the copy in TCRdb shows in-frame clones only, minus some. The sample records under 130,000 clones, 85% to 90% being singletons.

The material was blood, obtained after dendritic cell vaccination. This TCR was sampled from a human donor with glioblastoma. This chain uses TRBV9 with TRBJ2-1; 12 bases map to TRBD2. CDR3 nucleotides: TGTGCCAGTTCACTAGCGGGGGGCAATGAGCAGTTCTTC. This gives the protein CASSLAGGNEQFF.